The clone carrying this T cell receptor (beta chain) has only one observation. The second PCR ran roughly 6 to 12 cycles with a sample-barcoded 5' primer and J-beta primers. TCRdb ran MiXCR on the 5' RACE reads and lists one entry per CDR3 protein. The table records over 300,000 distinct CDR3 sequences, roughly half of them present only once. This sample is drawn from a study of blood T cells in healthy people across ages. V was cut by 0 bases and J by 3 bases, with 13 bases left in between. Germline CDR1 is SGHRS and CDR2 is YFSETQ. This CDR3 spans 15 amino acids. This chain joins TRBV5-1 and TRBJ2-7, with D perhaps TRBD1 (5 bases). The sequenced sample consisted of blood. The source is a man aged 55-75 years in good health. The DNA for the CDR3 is TGCGCCAGCAGCTTGGTGGTAGGGGCACTCTACGAGCAGTACTTC. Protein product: CASSLVVGALYEQYF.